A single sample gave rise to the 9 T cell receptor beta chains below, sequenced in a study of T cell responses to AZD1222 COVID-19 vaccine. Only in-frame clones appear in the TCRdb table, and some are missing; sequencing was by immunoSEQ multiplex PCR. Found here are some 130,000 clones, 90% to 95% of them singletons; the top ten hold approximately 3.3%. The sample here was peripheral blood, taken on day 0 of AZD1222 vaccination. Receptors originate from an adult in good health.

The gene calls are TRBV2 and TRBJ1-1, with D maybe TRBD1 (5 bases). The CDR3 covers 14 residues. V was shortened by 6 bases and J by 2 bases, with 13 bases between the two germline ends. Germline V gives CDR1 SNHLY, CDR2 FYNNEI. This CDR3 reads CASRPRGRNTEAFF. The CDR3 region has the DNA TGTGCCAGCAGACCACGGGGCAGAAACACTGAAGCTTTCTTT.

The chain joins TRBV7-3 to TRBJ1-5; the match to TRBD1 covers 7 bases. The CDR3 extends over 13 amino acids. V was pared by 3 bases and J by 4 bases, with 0 bases of the junction left unmatched. CDR1 is SGHTA and CDR2 is FQGTGA in the germline V gene. In DNA form, the CDR3 reads TGTGCCAGCAGCTTGACAGGGAATCAGCCCCAGCATTTT. This translates into CASSLTGNQPQHF.

The V gene is TRBV28, the J gene TRBJ1-5; 7 bases line up with TRBD1. The germline V gene encodes CDR1 MDHEN and CDR2 SYDVKM. The CDR3 is 15 residues long. V lost 6 bases, J lost 4 bases, and 9 bases stayed unmatched. CDR3 in DNA: TGTGCCAGCAGCAACGGGGACAGCGGAAATCAGCCCCAGCATTTT. Residues: CASSNGDSGNQPQHF.

The chain links TRBV16 to TRBJ1-1; TRBD1 matches at 7 bases. The J segment lost 7 bases and the V segment lost 7 bases, leaving 3 bases of the junction unmatched. This CDR3 contains 11 residues. Per the germline V gene, CDR1 is KGHSY and CDR2 is FQNENV. The CDR3 sequence: CASTWDSEAFF. The CDR3 DNA sequence: TGTGCCAGCACCTGGGACAGTGAAGCTTTCTTT.

This clone was detected once. The rearrangement uses TRBV29-1 and TRBJ1-1, with 7 bases fitting TRBD1. CDR3 size: 12 residues. Germline lookup yields CDR1 SQVTM and CDR2 ANQGSEA. The V gene end was trimmed by 3 bases and the J gene end by 7 bases; junction bases not matched to a gene: 5. This CDR3 is CSVDEGAVEAFF. The CDR3 nucleotides are TGCAGCGTTGATGAGGGGGCGGTTGAAGCTTTCTTT. Filled out from reference TRBV29-1 and TRBJ1-1, the complete variable domain reads SAVISQKPSRDICQRGTSLTIQCQVDSQVTMMFWYRQQPGQSLTLIATANQGSEATYESGFVIDKFPISRPNLTFSTLTVSNMSPEDSSIYLCSVDEGAVEAFFGQGTRLTVV.

The chain employs TRBV5-1 and TRBJ2-6; tentative D call: TRBD2 (6 bases). Trimming took 4 bases from V and 8 from J, leaving 16 bases between them. This CDR3 comprises 15 residues. Per germline, CDR1 SGHRS and CDR2 YFSETQ. DNA for the CDR3: TGCGCCAGCAGCGGATCATCCCGGGAGACCAACGTCCTGACTTTC. Its protein product is CASSGSSRETNVLTF.

The J gene is TRBJ1-1, the V gene TRBV7-9; D is perhaps TRBD1 (6 bases). The CDR3 covers 15 residues. The V and J ends lost 5 bases and 1 base respectively, with 14 bases between them. CDR1 is SEHNR and CDR2 is FQNEAQ in the germline V gene (reference sequence). Written as DNA, the CDR3 is TGTGCCAGCAGCATACGACAGGCTGGGAACACTGAAGCTTTCTTT. It specifies CASSIRQAGNTEAFF.

This sequence joins TRBV19 and TRBJ2-1, with 11 bases aligning to TRBD1. Germline V gives CDR1 LNHDA, CDR2 SQIVND (reference sequence). The CDR3 is 15 amino acids. Losses at the gene ends were 5 bases for V and 2 bases for J; bases not matched to a gene: 2. This CDR3 reads CASSSDRGPYNEQFF. The CDR3 coding sequence is TGTGCCAGTAGTTCGGACAGGGGGCCCTACAATGAGCAGTTCTTC.

The V call is TRBV5-1, the J call TRBJ2-1; 11 positions match TRBD2. This CDR3 has 18 amino acids. Trimming removed 4 bases from V and 6 bases from J; junction bases left unmatched: 15. Germline V gene data show CDR1 as SGHRS and CDR2 as YFSETQ. CDR3: CASSIGLAGPATSNEQFF. Here the CDR3 DNA reads TGCGCCAGCAGCATTGGACTAGCGGGTCCGGCGACGAGCAATGAGCAGTTCTTC. The full variable domain, completed using reference TRBV5-1 and TRBJ2-1, is KAGVTQTPRYLIKTRGQQVTLSCSPISGHRSVSWYQQTPGQGLQFLFEYFSETQRNKGNFPGRFSGRQFSNSRSEMNVSTLELGDSALYLCASSIGLAGPATSNEQFFGPGTRLTVL.